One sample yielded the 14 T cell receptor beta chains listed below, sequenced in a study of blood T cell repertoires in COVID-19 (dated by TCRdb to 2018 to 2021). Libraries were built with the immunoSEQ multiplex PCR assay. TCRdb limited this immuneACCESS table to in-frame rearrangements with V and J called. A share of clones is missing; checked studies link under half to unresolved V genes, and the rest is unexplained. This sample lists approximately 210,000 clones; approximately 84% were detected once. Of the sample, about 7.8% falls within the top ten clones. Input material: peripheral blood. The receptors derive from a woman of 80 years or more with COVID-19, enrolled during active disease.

Here the CDR3 DNA reads TGTGCCAGCAGCAAACCCCCTAGCGGGACGATAAATGAGCAGTTCTTC. Translation gives CASSKPPSGTINEQFF. This chain links TRBV7-8 with TRBJ2-1; TRBD2 matches at 9 bases. The CDR3 runs to 16 residues. Germline CDR1 is SGHVS and CDR2 is FQNEAQ. V lost 5 bases and J lost 7; bases outside the gene matches: 12.

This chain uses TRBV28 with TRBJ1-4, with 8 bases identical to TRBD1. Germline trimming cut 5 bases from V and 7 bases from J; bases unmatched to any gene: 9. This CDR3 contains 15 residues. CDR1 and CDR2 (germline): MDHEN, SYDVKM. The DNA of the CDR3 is TGTGCCAGCAGTGTAACAGGGCAGGGGGCTGAAAAACTGTTTTTT. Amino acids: CASSVTGQGAEKLFF.

As DNA, the CDR3 is TGTGCCAGCGGGCAGGGCGGAGAAAAACTGTTTTTT. Protein sequence: CASGQGGEKLFF. The chain is built from TRBV2 and TRBJ1-4, with D tentatively TRBD1 (5 bases). Trimming pared 8 bases from V and 8 bases from J, leaving 12 bases between. Per the germline V gene, CDR1 is SNHLY and CDR2 is FYNNEI. There are 12 residues in the CDR3.

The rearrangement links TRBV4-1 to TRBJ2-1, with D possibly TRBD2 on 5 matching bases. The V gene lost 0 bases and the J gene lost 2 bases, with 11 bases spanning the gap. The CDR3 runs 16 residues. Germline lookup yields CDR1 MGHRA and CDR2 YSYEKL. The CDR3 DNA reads TGCGCCAGCAGCCAAGATGGGGTCGGGGCCTACAATGAGCAGTTCTTC. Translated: CASSQDGVGAYNEQFF.

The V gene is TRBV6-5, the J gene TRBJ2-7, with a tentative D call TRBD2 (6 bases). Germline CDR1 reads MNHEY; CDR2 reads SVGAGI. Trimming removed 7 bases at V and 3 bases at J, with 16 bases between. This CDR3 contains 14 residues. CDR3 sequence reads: CASKRGLLNYEQYF. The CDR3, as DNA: TGTGCCAGCAAGAGGGGACTTCTCAACTACGAGCAGTACTTC.

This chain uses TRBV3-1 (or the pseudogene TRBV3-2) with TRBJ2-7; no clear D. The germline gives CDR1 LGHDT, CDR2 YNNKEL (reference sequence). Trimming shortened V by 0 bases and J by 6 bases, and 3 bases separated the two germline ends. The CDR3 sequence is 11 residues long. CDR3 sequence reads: CASSQEAEQYF. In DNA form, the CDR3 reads TGTGCCAGCAGCCAAGAGGCCGAGCAGTACTTC.

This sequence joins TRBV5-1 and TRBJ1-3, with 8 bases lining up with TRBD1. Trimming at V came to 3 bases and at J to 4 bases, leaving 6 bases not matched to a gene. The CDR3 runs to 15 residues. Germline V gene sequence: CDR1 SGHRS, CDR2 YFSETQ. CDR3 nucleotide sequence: TGCGCCAGCAGCTCACAGGGGGTCCCCGGAAACACCATATATTTT. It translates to CASSSQGVPGNTIYF.

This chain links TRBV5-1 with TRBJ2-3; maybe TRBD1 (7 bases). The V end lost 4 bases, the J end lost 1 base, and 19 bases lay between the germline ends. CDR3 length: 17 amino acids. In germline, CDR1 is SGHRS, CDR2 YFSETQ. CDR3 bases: TGCGCCAGCAGCCCCAGGAGGGACAGCTTGGGCACAGATACGCAGTATTTT. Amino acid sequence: CASSPRRDSLGTDTQYF.

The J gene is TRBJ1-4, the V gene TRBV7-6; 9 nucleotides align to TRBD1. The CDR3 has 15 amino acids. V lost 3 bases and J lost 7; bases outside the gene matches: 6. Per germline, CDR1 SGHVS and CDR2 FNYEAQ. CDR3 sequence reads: CASSLGGQGGEKLFF. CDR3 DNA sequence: TGTGCCAGCAGCTTGGGGGGACAGGGTGGTGAAAAACTGTTTTTT.

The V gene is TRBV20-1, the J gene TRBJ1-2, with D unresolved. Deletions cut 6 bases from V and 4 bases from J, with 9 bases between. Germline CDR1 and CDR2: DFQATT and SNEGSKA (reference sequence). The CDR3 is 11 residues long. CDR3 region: CSATSPYGYTF. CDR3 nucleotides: TGCAGTGCCACATCCCCCTATGGCTACACCTTC.

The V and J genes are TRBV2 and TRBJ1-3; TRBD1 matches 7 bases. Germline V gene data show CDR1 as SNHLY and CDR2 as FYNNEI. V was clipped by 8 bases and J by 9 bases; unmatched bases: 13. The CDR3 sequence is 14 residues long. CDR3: CASSDRTSIGTIYF. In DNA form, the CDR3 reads TGTGCCAGCTCGGACAGGACGTCAATTGGCACCATATATTTT. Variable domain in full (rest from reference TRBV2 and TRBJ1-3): EPEVTQTPSHQVTQMGQEVILRCVPISNHLYFYWYRQILGQKVEFLVSFYNNEISEKSEIFDDQFSVERPDGSNFTLKIRSTKLEDSAMYFCASSDRTSIGTIYFGEGSWLTVV.

The CDR3 region has the DNA TGTGCCAGCAGCCCCTCTAGCGGGTTCCAGTACTTC. Translating gives CASSPSSGFQYF. This chain joins TRBV7-2 and TRBJ2-5; TRBD2 matches at 8 bases. The CDR3 runs 12 residues. Germline CDR1 and CDR2: SGHTA and FQGNSA. V lost 5 bases and J lost 10; bases outside the gene matches: 6.

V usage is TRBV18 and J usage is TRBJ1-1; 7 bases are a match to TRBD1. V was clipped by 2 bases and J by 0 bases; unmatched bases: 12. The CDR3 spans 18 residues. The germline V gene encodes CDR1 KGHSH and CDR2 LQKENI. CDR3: CASSPTIGTDFMNTEAFF. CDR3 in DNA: TGTGCCAGCTCACCAACAATAGGGACAGACTTCATGAACACTGAAGCTTTCTTT.

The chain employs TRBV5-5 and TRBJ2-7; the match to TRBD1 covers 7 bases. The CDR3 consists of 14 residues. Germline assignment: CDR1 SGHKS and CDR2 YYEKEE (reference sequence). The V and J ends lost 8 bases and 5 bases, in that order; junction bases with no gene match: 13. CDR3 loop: CARNAPQGKNEQYF. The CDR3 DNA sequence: TGTGCCAGAAACGCCCCACAGGGGAAAAACGAGCAGTACTTC.